The 20 T cell receptor beta chains in this list originate from one sample, sequenced in a study of T cells in Graves' hyperthyroidism and ophthalmopathy. TCR beta CDR3 regions were amplified from RNA transcripts. The HTBI primer set was used in a first-round RT-PCR of the TCR CDR3. TCRdb processed the multiplex PCR reads anew with MiXCR; each CDR3 protein has one entry. The sample contains hundreds of thousands of distinct CDR3 sequences, 14% of which appear only once. The sample was blood. The receptor set was obtained from a woman aged 25 to 39 with Graves' hyperthyroidism that later progressed to Graves' ophthalmopathy.

The table lists this clonotype with a few counts. This chain connects TRBV19 to TRBJ2-1; D is perhaps TRBD1 (6 bases). The germline V gene has CDR1 LNHDA and CDR2 SQIVND (reference sequence). Deletions cut 10 bases from V and 7 bases from J, with 23 bases between. CDR3 length equals 15 residues. CDR3 region: CATNRIGQQKNEQFF. In DNA form, the CDR3 reads TGTGCCACCAACCGTATAGGACAGCAAAAAAATGAGCAGTTCTTC.

In the case of this clonotype: Being one base from a much bigger clone, this may be a read error. The rearrangement links TRBV20-1 to TRBJ1-1, with 8 bases matching TRBD1. CDR1 is DFQATT, CDR2 SNEGSKA, per germline (reference sequence). The CDR3 covers 12 residues. The CDR3 coding sequence is TGCAGTGCATGGCAGGGGGCCACTCAAGCTTTCTTT. Protein sequence: CSAWQGATQAFF.

The V call is TRBV20-1, the J call TRBJ2-5; possibly TRBD2 for D (5 bases). Trimming pared 3 bases from V and 2 bases from J, leaving 16 bases between. Per germline, CDR1 DFQATT and CDR2 SNEGSKA (reference sequence). The CDR3 extends over 15 amino acids. The CDR3 DNA reads TGCAGTGCTAGCGCTACGGGGTGGAAACAAGAGACCCAGTACTTC. Translating gives CSASATGWKQETQYF.

The chain has TRBV20-1 and TRBJ2-1; TRBD2 is a possible D gene (5 bases). V was pared by 6 bases and J by 10 bases, with 16 bases between. Germline CDR1 reads DFQATT; CDR2 reads SNEGSKA (reference sequence). The CDR3 length is 12 residues. DNA of the CDR3: TGCAGTGCGCCACCCGGGGTGAGGGAGCAGTTCTTC. Its translation is CSAPPGVREQFF.

The table lists this clonotype with a few counts. CDR3 sequence: CASTGFATEAFF. CDR3 DNA: TGTGCCAGTACAGGGTTTGCCACTGAAGCTTTCTTT. The gene calls are TRBV19 and TRBJ1-1; D possibly corresponds to TRBD1 (5 bases). Per the germline V gene, CDR1 is LNHDA and CDR2 is SQIVND (reference sequence). The V gene lost 7 bases and the J gene lost 4 bases, with 10 bases spanning the gap. The CDR3 runs to 12 residues.

This clonotype was seen repeatedly, ten times or more. The chain is built from TRBV12-3 or TRBV12-4 and TRBJ1-1; 8 nucleotides line up with TRBD1. This CDR3 contains 16 residues. Trimming removed 5 bases from V and 1 base from J; junction bases left unmatched: 9. The CDR3 bases are TGTGCCAGCAGTCTCAGTCCCGGGACAGGGAACACTGAAGCTTTCTTT. It codes for CASSLSPGTGNTEAFF.

This chain joins TRBV27 and TRBJ1-1; the match to TRBD1 covers 7 bases. Germline V gives CDR1 MNHEY, CDR2 SMNVEV (reference sequence). This CDR3 region has 13 residues. The V and J ends lost 4 bases and 11 bases, in that order; junction bases with no gene match: 10. The CDR3 DNA follows: TGTGCCAGCAGTTACTCAGGGGGGAGTGAGGCTTTCTTT. Residues: CASSYSGGSEAFF.

The rearrangement links TRBV19 to TRBJ2-2; D is undetermined. Between the trimmed V and J ends, which lost 7 bases and 0 bases, there was a span of 9 bases. Germline V gene data show CDR1 as LNHDA and CDR2 as SQIVND (reference sequence). This CDR3 comprises 14 residues. The CDR3 DNA follows: TGTGCCAGTAAAGTCCACGCGAACACCGGGGAGCTGTTTTTT. It specifies CASKVHANTGELFF.

This clonotype has a handful of counts. J is TRBJ2-2 and V is TRBV29-1; 9 bases line up with TRBD1. Germline-derived CDR1 and CDR2 are SQVTM and ANQGSEA. The CDR3 loop spans 14 amino acids. V gave up 8 bases and J gave up 3 bases; unmatched junction bases: 7. Written as DNA, the CDR3 is TGCAGCACTACAGGGGGCGCGGACACCGGGGAGCTGTTTTTT. Translation: CSTTGGADTGELFF.

This clonotype was found many times. J is TRBJ2-5 and V is TRBV24-1; 8 bases line up with TRBD1. The CDR3 extends over 13 amino acids. V lost 4 bases and J lost 4; bases outside the gene matches: 1. Germline-derived CDR1 and CDR2 are KGHDR and SFDVKD. CDR3 DNA sequence: TGTGCCACCAGTGAGGGGACAGGAGAGACCCAGTACTTC. This codes for CATSEGTGETQYF.

This clonotype appeared many times. This rearrangement joins TRBV7-6 to TRBJ1-1; maybe TRBD1 (5 bases). V gave up 1 base and J gave up 10 bases, with 10 bases separating them. CDR1 is SGHVS, CDR2 FNYEAQ, per germline. The CDR3 covers 12 residues. CDR3 nucleotide sequence: TGTGCCAGCAGCTTAGAAGGGAGGGGAGCTTTCTTT. This gives the protein CASSLEGRGAFF.

At least ten counts were recorded for this clonotype. V is TRBV20-1 and J is TRBJ1-2; D might be TRBD1 (5 bases). CDR3 size: 15 residues. V lost 0 bases, J lost 4 bases, and 15 bases lay in between. Germline values: CDR1 DFQATT, CDR2 SNEGSKA (reference sequence). The CDR3 sequence: CSARDQGHLLYGYTF. The CDR3 bases are TGCAGTGCTAGAGATCAAGGACACCTACTCTATGGCTACACCTTC.

This clonotype was detected ten times or more. The CDR3 DNA sequence: TGCGCCAGCACCTACGTGATGGGGGCCTGGACCACAGATACGCAGTATTTT. Translated: CASTYVMGAWTTDTQYF. The chain has TRBV5-1 and TRBJ2-3, with a possible D match to TRBD1 (6 bases). The V and J ends lost 6 bases and 2 bases respectively, with 22 bases between them. Germline CDR1 is SGHRS and CDR2 is YFSETQ. This CDR3 region has 17 residues.

The J gene is TRBJ2-1, the V gene TRBV7-9; D gene unclear. This CDR3 spans 15 amino acids. Germline V gene sequence: CDR1 SEHNR, CDR2 FQNEAQ (reference sequence). The V end lost 7 bases, the J end lost 7 bases, and 20 bases lay between the germline ends. The CDR3 here is CASTLTAASLNEQFF. The DNA of the CDR3 is TGTGCCAGCACCCTGACTGCGGCTTCCCTTAATGAGCAGTTCTTC.

This clonotype was counted at least ten times. The rearrangement joins TRBV7-8 to TRBJ1-1; D might be TRBD1 (5 bases). Trimming stripped 5 bases from V and 4 bases from J, with 14 bases between. The CDR3 totals 14 residues. Germline V lookup: CDR1 SGHVS, CDR2 FQNEAQ. CDR3 region: CASSLETGGTEAFF. The CDR3 DNA reads TGTGCCAGCAGCCTAGAGACGGGGGGCACTGAAGCTTTCTTT.

This clonotype has at least ten counts. This chain links TRBV28 with TRBJ1-5; TRBD1 aligns across 12 bases. The CDR3 is 16 residues long. In germline, CDR1 is MDHEN, CDR2 SYDVKM. J lost 5 bases, V lost 5 bases, and 7 bases had no gene match. In DNA, the CDR3 is TGTGCCAGCAGTCCAGGGGACAGGGGGCCTTATCAGCCCCAGCATTTT. It codes for CASSPGDRGPYQPQHF.

This clonotype was observed many times. The chain employs TRBV5-6 and TRBJ2-3; D remains ambiguous. Trimming left V 4 bases short and J 1 base short, with 19 bases between. Germline lookup yields CDR1 SGHDT and CDR2 YYEEEE. The CDR3 runs to 17 residues. CDR3 amino acids: CASSPRGNALGTDTQYF. In DNA, the CDR3 is TGTGCCAGCAGCCCCCGAGGAAACGCATTAGGCACAGATACGCAGTATTTT.

This clonotype has just one count. The rearrangement uses TRBV28 and TRBJ1-2; possibly TRBD1 for D (6 bases). Trimming shortened V by 10 bases and J by 2 bases, and 11 bases separated the two germline ends. Germline CDR1 reads MDHEN; CDR2 reads SYDVKM. CDR3 length: 12 residues. CDR3 nucleotide sequence: TGTGCCACAAGGGACACAAACTATGGCTACACCTTC. Amino acids: CATRDTNYGYTF.

The table lists this clonotype with many counts. The V and J genes are TRBV28 and TRBJ2-3, with 7 bases identical to TRBD2. Germline V gene sequence: CDR1 MDHEN, CDR2 SYDVKM. The CDR3 covers 15 residues. Losses at the gene ends were 8 bases for V and 2 bases for J; bases not matched to a gene: 10. CDR3 in DNA: TGTGCCAGCGGGAACAGAGCGGGATACACAGATACGCAGTATTTT. Encoded protein: CASGNRAGYTDTQYF.

This clonotype showed up many times. This chain joins TRBV5-1 and TRBJ2-1, with D perhaps TRBD2 (5 bases). This CDR3 has 15 amino acids. V was trimmed by 0 bases and J by 7 bases, leaving 14 bases between them. From germline, CDR1 is SGHRS and CDR2 YFSETQ. The CDR3 DNA follows: TGCGCCAGCAGCTTGGAGCTAGCTGCTTCTAATGAGCAGTTCTTC. Residues: CASSLELAASNEQFF.